Listed below are T cell receptor beta chains from one sample, sequenced in a study of T cells after posttransplantation cyclophosphamide. The data were produced by immunoSEQ multiplex PCR, yet TCRdb's version contains in-frame clones alone and is incomplete. The sample lists 22,000 or so clones, approximately 76% occurring once. The sequenced sample consisted of memory CD4+ T cells sorted from PBMCs. The receptors were sampled from a woman aged 55-70 years in good health, CMV-negative, and a related stem cell transplant donor. CDR3s include the opening cysteine and the closing phenylalanine or tryptophan. Fields, in order: CDR3 DNA, CDR3 protein, J gene, V gene, clone size, D gene. A D gene is named only where the DNA matches it firmly. Clone sizes are given selectively: once, few, many, or a class where the clone is expanded.

CDR3 DNA: TGTGCCAGCAACAGACAGGGAAGGATCGGGGAGCTGTTTTTT
CDR3 protein: CASNRQGRIGELFF
J gene: TRBJ2-2
V gene: TRBV6-5
clone size: -
D gene: TRBD1

CDR3 DNA: TGCGCCAGCAGCTCCGGGACAGTAGATAATTCACCCCTCCACTTT
CDR3 protein: CASSSGTVDNSPLHF
J gene: TRBJ1-6
V gene: TRBV5-1
clone size: -
D gene: TRBD1

CDR3 DNA: TGTGCCAGCAGCTTAAGGGGGCTGAACAATCAGCCCCAGCATTTT
CDR3 protein: CASSLRGLNNQPQHF
J gene: TRBJ1-5
V gene: TRBV7-2
clone size: -
D gene: TRBD1

CDR3 DNA: TGTGCCAGCAGCCAGCGGGGGTCGTTCCAAGAGACCCAGTACTTC
CDR3 protein: CASSQRGSFQETQYF
J gene: TRBJ2-5
V gene: TRBV7-2
clone size: -
D gene: TRBD2

CDR3 DNA: TGTGCCTTCAATGCCGACAGGCTCGGCGGGGAGCTGTTTTTT
CDR3 protein: CAFNADRLGGELFF
J gene: TRBJ2-2
V gene: TRBV30
clone size: -
D gene: -

CDR3 DNA: TGCAGCGCCGGGGGGTTCGGCTACACCTTC
CDR3 protein: CSAGGFGYTF
J gene: TRBJ1-2
V gene: TRBV29-1
clone size: few
D gene: -

CDR3 DNA: TGTGCCAGCAGTCCCAAGGGGTATAAAGGTCAGCCCCAGCATTTT
CDR3 protein: CASSPKGYKGQPQHF
J gene: TRBJ1-5
V gene: TRBV6-5
clone size: few
D gene: -

CDR3 DNA: TGTGCCAGCAGCCCACAGGGAACCCTTCTCACAGATACGCAGTATTTT
CDR3 protein: CASSPQGTLLTDTQYF
J gene: TRBJ2-3
V gene: TRBV7-6
clone size: -
D gene: -

CDR3 DNA: TGTGCCAGCAGACCGCAGGGGGTTGGCACAGATACGCAGTATTTT
CDR3 protein: CASRPQGVGTDTQYF
J gene: TRBJ2-3
V gene: TRBV6-6
clone size: -
D gene: TRBD1

CDR3 DNA: TGTGCCAGCTCACACGCGGTTAAGGGGGATACGCAGTATTTT
CDR3 protein: CASSHAVKGDTQYF
J gene: TRBJ2-3
V gene: TRBV18
clone size: -
D gene: -

CDR3 DNA: TGCAGCACATATGGGGGGGGCGAGCAGTACTTC
CDR3 protein: CSTYGGGEQYF
J gene: TRBJ2-7
V gene: TRBV29-1
clone size: -
D gene: TRBD2